The rows below give T cell receptor beta chains drawn from one sample of a study of Ad26.COV2.S vaccination and SARS-CoV-2 variants. The table came from immunoSEQ multiplex PCR; TCRdb's copy has only in-frame clones and leaves some out. Of about 350,000 clones listed, 86% are singletons. The source material was peripheral blood, sampled in a trial of Ad26.COV2.S vaccine versus placebo. These receptors came from a person between 18 and 60 years old who received the Ad26.COV2.S COVID-19 vaccine or a placebo. Each CDR3 is given with its conserved first and last residue. The order of the fields is D gene, clone size, V gene, CDR3 protein. D genes are given only for firm matches. Only some rows state a clone size, as once, few, many or a class for expanded clones.

D: .
size: .
V: TRBV12-3/TRBV12-4
CDR3: CASSPSSYNEQFF

D: TRBD1
size: .
V: TRBV7-9
CDR3: CASSLWTGEETQYF

D: TRBD2
size: .
V: TRBV7-8
CDR3: CASSLVGTSGYETQYF

D: .
size: .
V: TRBV6-2/TRBV6-3
CDR3: CASSYSTVSLGTPLHF

D: TRBD2
size: once
V: TRBV20-1
CDR3: CSASEGRGTDTQYF

D: .
size: .
V: TRBV4-3
CDR3: CASSQEGPGRDGYTF

D: TRBD1
size: .
V: TRBV19
CDR3: CASSIGTAFYGYTF

D: TRBD1
size: .
V: TRBV27
CDR3: CASSFQGANQPQHF

D: .
size: once
V: TRBV12-3/TRBV12-4
CDR3: CASKPDPTRAFF

D: .
size: .
V: TRBV28
CDR3: CATQSRALNSPLHF